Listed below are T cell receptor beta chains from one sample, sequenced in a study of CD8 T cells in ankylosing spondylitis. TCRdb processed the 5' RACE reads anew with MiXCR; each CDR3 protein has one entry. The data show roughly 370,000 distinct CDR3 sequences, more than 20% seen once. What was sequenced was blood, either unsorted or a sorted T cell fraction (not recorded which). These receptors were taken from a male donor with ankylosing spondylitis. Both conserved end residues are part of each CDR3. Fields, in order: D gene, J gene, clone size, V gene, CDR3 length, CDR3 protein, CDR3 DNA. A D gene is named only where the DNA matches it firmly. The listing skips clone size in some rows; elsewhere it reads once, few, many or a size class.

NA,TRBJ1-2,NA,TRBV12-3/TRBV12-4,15,CASSLSGGGGYGYTF,TGTGCCAGCAGTTTGTCTGGGGGTGGAGGCTATGGCTACACCTTC
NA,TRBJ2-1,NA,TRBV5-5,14,CASSLNREMNEQFF,TGTGCCAGCAGCTTGAACAGGGAGATGAATGAGCAGTTCTTC
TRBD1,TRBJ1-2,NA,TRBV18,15,CASSPGQGLNYGYTF,TGTGCCAGCTCACCGGGACAGGGGTTAAACTATGGCTACACCTTC
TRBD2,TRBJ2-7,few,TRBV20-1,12,CSALLAGYEQYF,TGCAGTGCCCTACTAGCGGGTTACGAGCAGTACTTC
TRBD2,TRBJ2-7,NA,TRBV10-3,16,CAISEQGGRAAYEQYF,TGTGCCATCTCCGAGCAGGGCGGGAGGGCCGCTTACGAGCAGTACTTC
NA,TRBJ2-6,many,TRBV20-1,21,CSARVQFSRGAGPSGANVLTF,TGCAGTGCTAGAGTGCAGTTCTCTAGAGGGGCTGGACCCTCTGGGGCCAACGTCCTGACTTTC
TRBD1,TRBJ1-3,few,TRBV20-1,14,CSARGQGGVNTIYF,TGCAGTGCTAGAGGTCAAGGGGGCGTCAACACCATATATTTT
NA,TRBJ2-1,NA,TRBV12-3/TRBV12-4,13,CASRLTYYNEQFF,TGTGCCAGCAGGTTGACTTATTACAATGAGCAGTTCTTC
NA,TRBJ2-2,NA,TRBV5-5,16,CASSLPRASNTGELFF,TGTGCCAGCAGCTTGCCGAGGGCATCGAACACCGGGGAGCTGTTTTTT
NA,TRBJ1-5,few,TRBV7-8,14,CASSFGTRNQPQHF,TGTGCCAGCAGCTTCGGCACTCGCAATCAGCCCCAGCATTTT
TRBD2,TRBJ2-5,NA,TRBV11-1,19,CASSSIGTSGRTYQETQYF,TGTGCCAGCAGCTCAATCGGGACTAGCGGGAGGACGTACCAAGAGACCCAGTACTTC
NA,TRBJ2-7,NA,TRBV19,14,CASRGQLVPYEQYF,TGTGCCAGTAGGGGACAACTAGTACCCTACGAGCAGTACTTC
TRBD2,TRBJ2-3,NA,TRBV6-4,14,CASSEGLQSDTQYF,TGTGCCAGCAGTGAGGGACTACAATCAGATACGCAGTATTTT
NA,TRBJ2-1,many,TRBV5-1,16,CASSLALEVSYNEQFF,TGCGCCAGCAGCTTGGCCTTAGAGGTGTCCTACAATGAGCAGTTCTTC
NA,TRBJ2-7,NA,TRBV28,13,CASSKDISYEQYF,TGTGCCAGCAGTAAGGACATCTCCTACGAGCAGTACTTC
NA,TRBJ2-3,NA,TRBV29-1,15,CSVERGVTSTDTQYF,TGCAGCGTTGAGCGTGGGGTCACTAGCACAGATACGCAGTATTTT
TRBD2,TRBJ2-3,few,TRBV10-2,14,CASRAGLVADTQYF,TGCGCCAGCAGAGCAGGACTAGTTGCAGATACGCAGTATTTT
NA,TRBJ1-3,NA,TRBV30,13,CAWSPSGLGTIYF,TGTGCCTGGAGTCCCTCGGGGTTGGGCACCATATATTTT
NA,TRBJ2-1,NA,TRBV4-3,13,CASSQVRGNEQFF,TGCGCCAGCAGCCAGGTCAGGGGAAATGAGCAGTTCTTC
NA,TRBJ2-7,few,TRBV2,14,CASSPRVRNYEQYF,TGTGCCAGCAGTCCAAGGGTTAGGAACTACGAGCAGTACTTC
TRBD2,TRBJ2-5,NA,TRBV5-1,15,CASSWRAGGSETQYF,TGCGCCAGCAGCTGGAGGGCGGGCGGGAGTGAGACCCAGTACTTC
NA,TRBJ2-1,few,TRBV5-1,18,CASSFVWEGWSSYNEQFF,TGCGCCAGCAGCTTTGTCTGGGAAGGTTGGAGCTCCTACAATGAGCAGTTCTTC
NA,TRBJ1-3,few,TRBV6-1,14,CASRRENAGNTIYF,TGTGCCAGCAGAAGGGAGAACGCTGGAAACACCATATATTTT
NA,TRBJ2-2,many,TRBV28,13,CASSIQGFGELFF,TGTGCCAGCAGTATCCAGGGGTTCGGGGAGCTGTTTTTT
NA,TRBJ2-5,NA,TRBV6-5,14,CASSYYGREETQYF,TGTGCCAGCAGTTACTACGGCAGGGAAGAGACCCAGTACTTC
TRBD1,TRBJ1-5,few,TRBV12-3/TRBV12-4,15,CASSLGPQGHQPQHF,TGTGCCAGCAGTTTAGGTCCACAGGGGCATCAGCCCCAGCATTTT
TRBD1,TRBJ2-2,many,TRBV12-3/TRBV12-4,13,CASSRQGAGELFF,TGTGCCAGCAGCCGACAGGGGGCCGGGGAGCTGTTTTTT
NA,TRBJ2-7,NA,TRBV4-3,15,CASSRGIESSYEQYF,TGCGCCAGCAGCCGAGGGATTGAGTCCTCCTACGAGCAGTACTTC
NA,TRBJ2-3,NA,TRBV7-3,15,CASSATAQATDTQYF,TGTGCCAGCAGCGCGACAGCTCAAGCTACAGATACGCAGTATTTT
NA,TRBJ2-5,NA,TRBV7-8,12,CASSYPDLSQYF,TGTGCCAGCAGCTACCCCGATTTGTCCCAGTACTTC
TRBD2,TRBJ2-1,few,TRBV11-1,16,CASSLTRTSGHNEQFF,TGTGCCAGCAGCTTAACGCGGACTAGCGGACACAATGAGCAGTTCTTC
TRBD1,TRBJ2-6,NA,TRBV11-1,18,CASSAFRDRGSGANVLTF,TGTGCCAGCAGCGCGTTCCGGGACAGGGGATCAGGGGCCAACGTCCTGACTTTC
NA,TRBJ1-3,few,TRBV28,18,CASSLWPGIAGSGNTIYF,TGTGCCAGCAGTTTATGGCCCGGCATCGCGGGGTCTGGAAACACCATATATTTT
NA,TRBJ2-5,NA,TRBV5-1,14,CASSPPGHQETQYF,TGCGCCAGCAGCCCTCCGGGACATCAAGAGACCCAGTACTTC
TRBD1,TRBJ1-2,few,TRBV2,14,CASSEGTGRYGYTF,TGTGCCAGCAGTGAAGGGACAGGGAGATATGGCTACACCTTC
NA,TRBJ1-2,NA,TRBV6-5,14,CASSYSVDSYGYTF,TGTGCCAGCAGTTACTCCGTAGACAGCTATGGCTACACCTTC
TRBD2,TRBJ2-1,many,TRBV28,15,CASSLDSGLNNEQFF,TGTGCCAGCAGTTTGGATAGCGGGTTGAACAATGAGCAGTTCTTC
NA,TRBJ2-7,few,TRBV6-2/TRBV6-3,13,CASSYEAVYEQYF,TGTGCCAGCAGTTACGAGGCAGTCTACGAGCAGTACTTC
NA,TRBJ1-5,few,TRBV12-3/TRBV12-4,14,CASSFHRNNQPQHF,TGTGCCAGCAGTTTCCACAGAAACAATCAGCCCCAGCATTTT
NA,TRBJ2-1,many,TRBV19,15,CASSINVGSFNEQFF,TGTGCCAGTAGTATCAACGTTGGCAGTTTCAATGAGCAGTTCTTC
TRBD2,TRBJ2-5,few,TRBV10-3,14,CAISGLADQETQYF,TGTGCCATCAGTGGACTAGCGGACCAAGAGACCCAGTACTTC
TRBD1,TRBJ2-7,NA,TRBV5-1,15,CASSPGQGMFYEQYF,TGCGCCAGCAGCCCAGGACAGGGGATGTTCTACGAGCAGTACTTC